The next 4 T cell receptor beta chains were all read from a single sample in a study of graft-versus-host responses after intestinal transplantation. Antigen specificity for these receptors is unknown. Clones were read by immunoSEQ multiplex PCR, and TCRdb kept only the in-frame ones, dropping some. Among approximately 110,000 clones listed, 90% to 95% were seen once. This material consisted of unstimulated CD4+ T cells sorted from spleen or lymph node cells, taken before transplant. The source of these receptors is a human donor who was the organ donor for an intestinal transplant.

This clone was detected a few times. As DNA, the CDR3 is TGTGCCAGCAGTTGGGCGGGAGATATAGAGACCCAGTACTTC. Protein sequence: CASSWAGDIETQYF. This chain joins TRBV6-1 and TRBJ2-5, with TRBD2 matching 7 bases. CDR3 length: 14 residues. Germline V CDR1 and CDR2: MNHNS, SASEGT. V lost 5 bases and J lost 4; bases outside the gene matches: 7.

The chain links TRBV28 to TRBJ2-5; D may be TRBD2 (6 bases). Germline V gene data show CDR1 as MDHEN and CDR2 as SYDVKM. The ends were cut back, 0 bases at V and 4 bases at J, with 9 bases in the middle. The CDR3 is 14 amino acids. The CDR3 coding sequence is TGTGCCAGCAGTTTATGGGGGGGTAGAGAGACCCAGTACTTC. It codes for CASSLWGGRETQYF. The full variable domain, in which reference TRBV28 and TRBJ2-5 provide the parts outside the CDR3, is DVKVTQSSRYLVKRTGEKVFLECVQDMDHENMFWYRQDPGLGLRLIYFSYDVKMKEKGDIPEGYSVSREKKERFSLILESASTNQTSMYLCASSLWGGRETQYFGPGTRLLVL.

The CDR3 here is CAWRPGTNTEAFF. CDR3 sequence (DNA): TGTGCCTGGAGACCAGGCACGAACACTGAAGCTTTCTTT. The chain joins TRBV30 to TRBJ1-1, with unresolved D. V lost 3 bases and J lost 1, with 9 bases in between. Per germline, CDR1 GTSNPN and CDR2 SVGIG (reference sequence). The CDR3 totals 13 residues.

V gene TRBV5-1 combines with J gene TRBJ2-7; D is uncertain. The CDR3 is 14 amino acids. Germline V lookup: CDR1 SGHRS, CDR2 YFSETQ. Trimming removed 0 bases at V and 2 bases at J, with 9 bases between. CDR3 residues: CASSLGSATYEQYF. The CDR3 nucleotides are TGCGCCAGCAGCTTGGGGTCAGCTACCTACGAGCAGTACTTC.